This T cell receptor (beta chain) was captured in a study of sequential checkpoint blockade in melanoma. In the study overall: First-line arms were nivolumab then ipilimumab, or the reverse, randomized 1:1. After both sequences, patients received maintenance nivolumab.

Assay: immunoSEQ multiplex PCR; the TCRdb copy retains only in-frame clones and omits some. The table lists some 11,000 clones, 55% to 70% of them singletons. The V segment lost 3 bases and the J segment 4 bases; nucleotides outside the gene matches: 2. The CDR3 has 14 amino acids. Germline values: CDR1 SGHNT, CDR2 YYREEE (reference sequence). As for treatment: randomized to nivolumab then ipilimumab (arm A) or the reverse (arm B). DNA-damaging chemotherapy had not been given to any patient beforehand. Live CD3+CD8+ CD19− CD56− cells were sorted from PBMCs. The specimen comprised CD8+ T cells sorted from blood (inferred from file names), sampled from a patient given nivolumab and ipilimumab in sequence. This TCR was recovered from a human donor with melanoma. The chain links TRBV5-4 to TRBJ1-5; TRBD1 agrees at 9 bases. The DNA of the CDR3 is TGTGCCAGCAGCTCCGGGACAGGGAATCAGCCCCAGCATTTT. As protein: CASSSGTGNQPQHF.